The 17 T cell receptor beta chains reported below all come from one sample, sequenced in a study of blood T cell repertoires in COVID-19 (dated by TCRdb to 2018 to 2020). Libraries were built with the immunoSEQ multiplex PCR assay. TCRdb re-hosts the immuneACCESS table, in-frame sequences only. Its copies lack some clones; in the studies checked, an unresolved V gene accounts for under half of them, and the cause for the rest is not known. The sample table shows tens of thousands of clones, and around 79% are seen once. Together, the top ten hold approximately 34% of the sample. Input material: peripheral blood. These receptors were collected from a woman in her 70s with acute or convalescent COVID-19.

V gene TRBV3-1 (or the pseudogene TRBV3-2) combines with J gene TRBJ1-5, with unresolved D. V was cut by 1 base and J by 4 bases, with 11 bases left in between. Germline V gene sequence: CDR1 LGHDT, CDR2 YNNKEL (reference sequence). The CDR3 is made up of 15 amino acids. CDR3 in amino acids: CASSQGRSENQPQHF. CDR3 DNA: TGTGCCAGCAGCCAAGGCAGGTCTGAAAATCAGCCCCAGCATTTT.

This chain connects TRBV5-5 to TRBJ1-2, with 8 bases that match TRBD1. The germline V gene encodes CDR1 SGHKS and CDR2 YYEKEE (reference sequence). The junction had 4 bases not matched to a gene; V was cut back by 0 bases and J by 3 bases. The CDR3 is made up of 15 amino acids. This chain's CDR3 is CASSLEQGAHYGYTF. Here the CDR3 DNA reads TGTGCCAGCAGCTTGGAGCAGGGGGCCCACTATGGCTACACCTTC.

The chain links TRBV2 to TRBJ1-1; D unresolved. The V gene lost 6 bases and the J gene lost 0 bases, with 14 bases spanning the gap. CDR1 and CDR2 from the germline V gene are SNHLY and FYNNEI. The CDR3 covers 15 residues. DNA of the CDR3: TGTGCCAGCAGGCCGGACCAGACTATGAACACTGAAGCTTTCTTT. Translated: CASRPDQTMNTEAFF. Complete variable domain (other parts from reference TRBV2 and TRBJ1-1): EPEVTQTPSHQVTQMGQEVILRCVPISNHLYFYWYRQILGQKVEFLVSFYNNEISEKSEIFDDQFSVERPDGSNFTLKIRSTKLEDSAMYFCASRPDQTMNTEAFFGQGTRLTVV.

The rearrangement links TRBV30 to TRBJ2-7; tentative D call: TRBD1 (5 bases). Germline values: CDR1 GTSNPN, CDR2 SVGIG (reference sequence). This CDR3 spans 11 amino acids. Trimming took off 3 bases at V and 5 bases at J, with 8 bases between the two ends. CDR3 DNA sequence: TGTGCCTGGAGGGGCAGGGACGAGCAGTACTTC. It codes for CAWRGRDEQYF.

The rearrangement joins TRBV23-1 to TRBJ2-1, with 9 bases lining up with TRBD1. TRBV23-1 is known as an ORF, though its function is uncertain. J gave up 6 bases and V 6 bases, and 15 bases lay outside the gene matches. The CDR3 totals 17 residues. The DNA of the CDR3 is TGCGCCAGCAGCCCCCATCTTCGAGGGACAGGGTGCAATGAGCAGTTCTTC. Translation gives CASSPHLRGTGCNEQFF.

The chain links TRBV13 to TRBJ2-7, with D perhaps matching TRBD1 (5 bases). The CDR3 covers 14 residues. Deletions cut 5 bases from V and 1 base from J, with 12 bases between. The germline V gene encodes CDR1 PRHDT and CDR2 FYEKMQ (reference sequence). The CDR3 DNA is TGTGCCAGCAGCCAGGACACAGTTTCCTACGAGCAGTACTTC. This sequence encodes CASSQDTVSYEQYF. Complete variable domain (other parts from reference TRBV13 and TRBJ2-7): AAGVIQSPRHLIKEKRETATLKCYPIPRHDTVYWYQQGPGQDPQFLISFYEKMQSDKGSIPDRFSAQQFSDYHSELNMSSLELGDSALYFCASSQDTVSYEQYFGPGTRLTVT.

The CDR3 loop reads CASSGQGVGELFF. In DNA form, the CDR3 reads TGTGCCAGCAGCGGACAGGGGGTCGGGGAGCTGTTTTTT. This chain joins TRBV9 and TRBJ2-2; TRBD1 agrees at 9 bases. The ends lost 3 bases at V and 7 bases at J; junction bases unmatched: 1. This CDR3 comprises 13 residues. Germline V lookup: CDR1 SGDLS, CDR2 YYNGEE.

This clone has only a few counts. V usage is TRBV5-1 and J usage is TRBJ2-7; a weak D match, TRBD1 (6 bases). V lost 4 bases and J 2 bases, leaving 16 bases between the germline ends. Germline CDR1 is SGHRS and CDR2 is YFSETQ. The CDR3 is 15 amino acids. The CDR3 DNA is TGCGCCAGCAGCCCTGGACAGCTGACTACCTACGAGCAGTACTTC. Encoded protein: CASSPGQLTTYEQYF.

The V call is TRBV6-5, the J call TRBJ2-7, with TRBD1 as a possible D gene (5 bases). Germline V gene lookup returns CDR1 MNHEY and CDR2 SVGAGI. Trimming pared 6 bases from V and 0 bases from J, leaving 12 bases between. The CDR3 runs 14 residues. CDR3 protein: CASRRQWSSYEQYF. The CDR3, as DNA: TGTGCCAGCAGGAGACAGTGGAGCTCCTACGAGCAGTACTTC.

This clone has more than one count but fewer than ten. The chain uses TRBV6-5 and TRBJ2-2; D is perhaps TRBD2 (5 bases). The germline V gene encodes CDR1 MNHEY and CDR2 SVGAGI. The CDR3 spans 13 residues. This CDR3 is CAAALRADGELFF. The CDR3 nucleotides are TGTGCAGCAGCACTGAGGGCCGACGGGGAGCTGTTTTTT.

The chain combines TRBV28 with TRBJ1-2, with 8 bases matching TRBD1. Trimming cost V 8 bases and J 3 bases; bases outside gene matches: 8. This CDR3 has 14 residues. Germline CDR1 is MDHEN and CDR2 is SYDVKM. This chain's CDR3 is CASGQGLGYYGYTF. The CDR3 DNA is TGTGCCAGCGGACAGGGTTTAGGATACTATGGCTACACCTTC.

J is TRBJ1-6 and V is TRBV2, with 8 bases matching TRBD1. With V trimmed by 7 bases and J by 1 base, 3 bases remained unmatched. Germline V gene lookup returns CDR1 SNHLY and CDR2 FYNNEI. The CDR3 spans 15 residues. The CDR3 spells CASNDRGSYNSPLHF. CDR3 nucleotide sequence: TGTGCCAGCAACGACAGGGGATCCTATAATTCACCCCTCCACTTT.

This rearrangement joins TRBV19 to TRBJ1-2; 7 bases align to TRBD1. Losses at the gene ends were 6 bases for V and 4 bases for J; bases not matched to a gene: 8. CDR1 is LNHDA, CDR2 SQIVND, per germline (reference sequence). CDR3 size: 14 residues. The CDR3: CASSPTGNAYGYTF. The CDR3 DNA is TGTGCCAGTAGCCCGACAGGGAACGCCTATGGCTACACCTTC.

The DNA for the CDR3 is TGCAGTGCCTCCGGGGGGCGGGGCTACACCTTC. This codes for CSASGGRGYTF. The chain recombines TRBV20-1 with TRBJ1-2; a weak D match, TRBD1 (6 bases). V was cut by 6 bases and J by 8 bases, with 13 bases left in between. CDR3 length: 11 amino acids. CDR1 and CDR2 (germline): DFQATT, SNEGSKA (reference sequence).

The chain joins TRBV12-2 to TRBJ2-1; TRBD1 is taken as the D call from the table, unchecked against the DNA. TRBV12-2 is designated a pseudogene. This CDR3 spans 18 amino acids. For the CDR3, the DNA is TGTGCAAGTCGCTTAAGATACAGGCCGGTTTTTTTTACTGATGAGCAGTTCTTC. The encoded protein is CASRLRYRPVFFTDEQFF.

The genes are TRBV5-1 and TRBJ2-1; 8 bases are a match to TRBD2. The germline V gene encodes CDR1 SGHRS and CDR2 YFSETQ. CDR3 length: 15 amino acids. With V trimmed by 7 bases and J by 3 bases, 9 bases remained unmatched. The CDR3 sequence: CASGLGRGDYNEQFF. CDR3 nucleotides: TGCGCCAGCGGCCTTGGGCGGGGGGACTACAATGAGCAGTTCTTC.

V gene TRBV2 combines with J gene TRBJ1-1; 10 positions agree with TRBD1. This CDR3 comprises 13 residues. Germline loops: CDR1 SNHLY, CDR2 FYNNEI. V lost 6 bases, J lost 5 bases, and 3 bases stayed unmatched. The CDR3 nucleotides read TGTGCCAGCAGCGCGGGACAGGGGACTGAAGCTTTCTTT. Amino acid sequence: CASSAGQGTEAFF.